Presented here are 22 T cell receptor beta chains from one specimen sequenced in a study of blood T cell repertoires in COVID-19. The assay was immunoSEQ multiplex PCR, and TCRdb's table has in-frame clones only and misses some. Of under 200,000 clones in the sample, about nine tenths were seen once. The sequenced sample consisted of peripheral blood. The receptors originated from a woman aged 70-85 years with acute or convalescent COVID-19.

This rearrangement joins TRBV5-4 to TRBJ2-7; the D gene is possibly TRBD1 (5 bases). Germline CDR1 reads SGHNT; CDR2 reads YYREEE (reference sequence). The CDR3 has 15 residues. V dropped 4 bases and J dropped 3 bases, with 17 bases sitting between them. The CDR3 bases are TGTGCCAGCAGCCCCGAAGGGGCAAGGGTCTACGAGCAGTACTTC. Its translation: CASSPEGARVYEQYF.

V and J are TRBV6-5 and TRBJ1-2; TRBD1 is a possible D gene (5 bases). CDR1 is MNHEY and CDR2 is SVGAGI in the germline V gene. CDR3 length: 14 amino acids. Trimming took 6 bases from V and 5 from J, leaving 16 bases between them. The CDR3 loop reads CASSSTYDSYGYTF. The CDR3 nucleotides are TGTGCCAGCAGCTCCACTTATGACAGTTATGGCTACACCTTC.

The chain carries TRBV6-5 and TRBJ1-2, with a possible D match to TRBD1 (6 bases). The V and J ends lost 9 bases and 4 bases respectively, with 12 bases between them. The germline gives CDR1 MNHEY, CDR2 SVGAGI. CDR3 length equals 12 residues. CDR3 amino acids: CARSQGSYGYTF. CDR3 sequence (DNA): TGTGCCAGGAGTCAGGGGAGCTATGGCTACACCTTC.

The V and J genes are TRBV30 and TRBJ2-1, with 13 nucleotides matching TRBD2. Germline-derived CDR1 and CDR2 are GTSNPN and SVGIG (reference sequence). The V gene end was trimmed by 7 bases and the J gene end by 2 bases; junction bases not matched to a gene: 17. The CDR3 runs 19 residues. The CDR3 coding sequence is TGTGCCTTTAGTACTCGACTAGCGGGGGGACCAATACCCTACAATGAGCAGTTCTTC. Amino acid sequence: CAFSTRLAGGPIPYNEQFF.

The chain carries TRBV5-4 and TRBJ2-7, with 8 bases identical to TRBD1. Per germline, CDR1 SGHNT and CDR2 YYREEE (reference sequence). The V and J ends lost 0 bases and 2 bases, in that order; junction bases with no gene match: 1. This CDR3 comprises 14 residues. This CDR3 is CASSLEQGAYEQYF. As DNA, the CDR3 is TGTGCCAGCAGCTTGGAACAGGGGGCCTACGAGCAGTACTTC. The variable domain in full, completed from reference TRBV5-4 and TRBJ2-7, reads ETGVTQSPTHLIKTRGQQVTLRCSSQSGHNTVSWYQQALGQGPQFIFQYYREEENGRGNFPPRFSGLQFPNYSSELNVNALELDDSALYLCASSLEQGAYEQYFGPGTRLTVT.

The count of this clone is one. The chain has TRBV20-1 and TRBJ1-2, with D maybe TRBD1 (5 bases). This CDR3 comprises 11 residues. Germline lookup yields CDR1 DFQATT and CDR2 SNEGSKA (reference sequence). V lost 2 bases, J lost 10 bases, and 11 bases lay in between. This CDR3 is CSARPRETYTF. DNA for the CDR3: TGCAGTGCTAGACCCAGGGAAACCTACACCTTC.

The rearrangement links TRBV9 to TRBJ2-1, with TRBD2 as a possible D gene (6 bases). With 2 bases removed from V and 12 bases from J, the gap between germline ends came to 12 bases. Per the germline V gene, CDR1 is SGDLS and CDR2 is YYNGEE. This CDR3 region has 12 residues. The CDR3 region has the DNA TGTGCCAGCAGCGTGAGACTGGGGGGGCAGTTCTTC. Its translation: CASSVRLGGQFF.

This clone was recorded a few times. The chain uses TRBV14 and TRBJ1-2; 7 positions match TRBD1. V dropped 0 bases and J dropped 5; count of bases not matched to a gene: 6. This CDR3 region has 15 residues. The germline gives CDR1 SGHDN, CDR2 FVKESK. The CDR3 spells CASSQDPDRPYGYTF. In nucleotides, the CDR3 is TGTGCCAGCAGCCAAGATCCGGACAGGCCATATGGCTACACCTTC.

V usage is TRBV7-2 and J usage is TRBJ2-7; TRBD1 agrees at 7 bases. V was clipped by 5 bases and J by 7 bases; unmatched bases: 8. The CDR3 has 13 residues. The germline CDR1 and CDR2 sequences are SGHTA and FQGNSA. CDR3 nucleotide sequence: TGTGCCAGCAGCATCGACAGGGCCGGAGAGCAGTACTTC. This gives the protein CASSIDRAGEQYF.

CDR3 sequence (DNA): TGCAGTGCTAGTTCTATGAGTGGCGGGGAGCTGTTTTTT. It yields the protein CSASSMSGGELFF. The rearrangement links TRBV20-1 to TRBJ2-2; D is ambiguous. V lost 3 bases, J lost 7 bases, and 12 bases lay in between. CDR1 is DFQATT, CDR2 SNEGSKA, per germline (reference sequence). The CDR3 has 13 amino acids.

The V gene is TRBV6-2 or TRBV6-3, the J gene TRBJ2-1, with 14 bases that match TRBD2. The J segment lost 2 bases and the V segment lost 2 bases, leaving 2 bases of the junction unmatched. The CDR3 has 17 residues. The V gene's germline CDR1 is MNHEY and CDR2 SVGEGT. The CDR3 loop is CASSYGLAGGAYNEQFF. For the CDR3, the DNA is TGTGCCAGCAGTTACGGACTAGCGGGAGGCGCCTACAATGAGCAGTTCTTC.

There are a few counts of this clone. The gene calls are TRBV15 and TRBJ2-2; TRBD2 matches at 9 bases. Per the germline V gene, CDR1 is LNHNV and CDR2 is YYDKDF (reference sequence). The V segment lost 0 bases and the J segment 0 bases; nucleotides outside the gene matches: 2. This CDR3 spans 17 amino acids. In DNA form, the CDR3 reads TGTGCCACCAGCAGAGATGTAGCGGGAGCGAACACCGGGGAGCTGTTTTTT. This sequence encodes CATSRDVAGANTGELFF.

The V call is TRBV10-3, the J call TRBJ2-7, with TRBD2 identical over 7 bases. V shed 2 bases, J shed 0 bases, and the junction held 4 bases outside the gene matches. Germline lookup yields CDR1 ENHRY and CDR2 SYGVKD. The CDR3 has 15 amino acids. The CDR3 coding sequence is TGTGCCATCAGTGAGGGCGGGGGTAGCTCCTACGAGCAGTACTTC. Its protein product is CAISEGGGSSYEQYF.

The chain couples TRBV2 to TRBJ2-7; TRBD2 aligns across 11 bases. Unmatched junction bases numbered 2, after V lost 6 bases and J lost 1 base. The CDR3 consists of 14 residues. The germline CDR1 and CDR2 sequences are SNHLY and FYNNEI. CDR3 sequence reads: CASSTSGGSYEQYF. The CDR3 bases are TGTGCCAGCAGCACTAGCGGGGGTTCCTACGAGCAGTACTTC. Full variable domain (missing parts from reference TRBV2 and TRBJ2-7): EPEVTQTPSHQVTQMGQEVILRCVPISNHLYFYWYRQILGQKVEFLVSFYNNEISEKSEIFDDQFSVERPDGSNFTLKIRSTKLEDSAMYFCASSTSGGSYEQYFGPGTRLTVT.

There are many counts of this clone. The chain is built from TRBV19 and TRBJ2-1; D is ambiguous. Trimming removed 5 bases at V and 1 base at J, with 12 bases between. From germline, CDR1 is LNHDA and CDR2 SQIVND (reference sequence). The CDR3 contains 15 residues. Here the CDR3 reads CASSPERWSYNEQFF. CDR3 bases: TGTGCCAGTAGTCCAGAGCGTTGGTCCTACAATGAGCAGTTCTTC.

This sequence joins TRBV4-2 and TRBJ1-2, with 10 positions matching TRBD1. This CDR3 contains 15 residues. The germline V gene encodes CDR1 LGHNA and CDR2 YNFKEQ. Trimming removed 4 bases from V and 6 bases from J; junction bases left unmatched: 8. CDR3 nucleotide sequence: TGTGCCAGCAGCCCGCGCCGCGGACAGGGGGATGGCTACACCTTC. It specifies CASSPRRGQGDGYTF.

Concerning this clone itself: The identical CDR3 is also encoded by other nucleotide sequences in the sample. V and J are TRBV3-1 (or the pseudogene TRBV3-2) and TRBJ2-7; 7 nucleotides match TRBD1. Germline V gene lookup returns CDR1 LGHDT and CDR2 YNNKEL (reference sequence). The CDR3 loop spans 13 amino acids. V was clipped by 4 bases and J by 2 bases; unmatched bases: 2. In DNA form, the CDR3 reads TGTGCCAGCAGCCGACAGGGAACCTACGAGCAGTACTTC. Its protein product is CASSRQGTYEQYF.

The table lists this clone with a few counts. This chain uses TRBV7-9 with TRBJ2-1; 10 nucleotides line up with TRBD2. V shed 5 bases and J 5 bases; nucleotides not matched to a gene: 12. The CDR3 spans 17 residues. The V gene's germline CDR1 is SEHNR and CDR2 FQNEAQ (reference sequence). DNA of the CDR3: TGTGCCAGCAGCAGACGGGAACATAGCGGGAGGAACAATGAGCAGTTCTTC. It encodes CASSRREHSGRNNEQFF.

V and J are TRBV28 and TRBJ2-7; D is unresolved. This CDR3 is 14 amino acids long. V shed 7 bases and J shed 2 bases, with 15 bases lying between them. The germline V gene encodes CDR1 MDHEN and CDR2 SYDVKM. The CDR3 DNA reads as TGTGCCAGCATCCCCGTGGCACCACCCTACGAGCAGTACTTC. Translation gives CASIPVAPPYEQYF. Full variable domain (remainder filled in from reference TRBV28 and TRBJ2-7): DVKVTQSSRYLVKRTGEKVFLECVQDMDHENMFWYRQDPGLGLRLIYFSYDVKMKEKGDIPEGYSVSREKKERFSLILESASTNQTSMYLCASIPVAPPYEQYFGPGTRLTVT.

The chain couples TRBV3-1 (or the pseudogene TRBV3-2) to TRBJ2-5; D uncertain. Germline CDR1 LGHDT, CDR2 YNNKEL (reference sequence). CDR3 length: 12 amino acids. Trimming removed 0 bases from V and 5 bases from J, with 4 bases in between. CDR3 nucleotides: TGTGCCAGCAGCCAAGAGGGCGAGACCCAGTACTTC. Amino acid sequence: CASSQEGETQYF.

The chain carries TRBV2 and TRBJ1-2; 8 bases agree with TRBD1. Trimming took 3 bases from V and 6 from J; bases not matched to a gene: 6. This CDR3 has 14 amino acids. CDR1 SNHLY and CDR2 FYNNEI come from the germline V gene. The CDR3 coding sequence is TGTGCCAGCAGTGAGGGGACAGGTCTGAATGGCTACACCTTC. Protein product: CASSEGTGLNGYTF.

The CDR3 loop is CASRPSGGSVYF. The CDR3 DNA follows: TGTGCCAGCAGACCGTCAGGGGGTAGCGTGTACTTC. The chain uses TRBV27 and TRBJ2-7, with 7 bases aligning to TRBD1. V gave up 6 bases and J gave up 12 bases; unmatched junction bases: 11. Germline V CDR1 and CDR2: MNHEY, SMNVEV (reference sequence). CDR3 length equals 12 residues.